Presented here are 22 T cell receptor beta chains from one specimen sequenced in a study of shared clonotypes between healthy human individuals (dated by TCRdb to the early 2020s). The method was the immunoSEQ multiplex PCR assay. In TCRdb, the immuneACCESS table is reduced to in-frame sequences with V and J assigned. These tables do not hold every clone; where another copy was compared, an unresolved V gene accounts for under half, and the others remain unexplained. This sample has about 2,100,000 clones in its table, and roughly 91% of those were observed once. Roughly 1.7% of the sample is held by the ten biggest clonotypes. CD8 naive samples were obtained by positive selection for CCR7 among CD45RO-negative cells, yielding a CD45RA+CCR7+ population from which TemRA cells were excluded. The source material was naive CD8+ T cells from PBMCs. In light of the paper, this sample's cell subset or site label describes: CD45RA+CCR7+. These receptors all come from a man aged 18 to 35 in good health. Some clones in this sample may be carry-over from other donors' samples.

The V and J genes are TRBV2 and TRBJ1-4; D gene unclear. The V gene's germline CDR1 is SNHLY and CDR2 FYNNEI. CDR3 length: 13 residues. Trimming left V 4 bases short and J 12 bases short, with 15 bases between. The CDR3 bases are TGTGCCAGCAGTGCCGGATCCGGGTGGGAACTGTTTTTT. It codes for CASSAGSGWELFF. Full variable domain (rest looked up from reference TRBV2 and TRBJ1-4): EPEVTQTPSHQVTQMGQEVILRCVPISNHLYFYWYRQILGQKVEFLVSFYNNEISEKSEIFDDQFSVERPDGSNFTLKIRSTKLEDSAMYFCASSAGSGWELFFGSGTQLSVL.

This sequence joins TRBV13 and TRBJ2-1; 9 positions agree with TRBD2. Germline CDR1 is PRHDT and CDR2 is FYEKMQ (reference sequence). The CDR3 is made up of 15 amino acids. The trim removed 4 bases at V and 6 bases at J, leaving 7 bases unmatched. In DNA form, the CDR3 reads TGTGCCAGCAGCTCGCTAGCGGGAAAGGGCAATGAGCAGTTCTTC. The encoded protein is CASSSLAGKGNEQFF.

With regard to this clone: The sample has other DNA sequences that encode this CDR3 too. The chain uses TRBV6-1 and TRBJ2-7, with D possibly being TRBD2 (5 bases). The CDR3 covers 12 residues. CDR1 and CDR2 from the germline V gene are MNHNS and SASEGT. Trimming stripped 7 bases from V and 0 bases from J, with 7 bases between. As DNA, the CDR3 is TGTGCCAGCAAGGGAGTCTCCTACGAGCAGTACTTC. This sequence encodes CASKGVSYEQYF.

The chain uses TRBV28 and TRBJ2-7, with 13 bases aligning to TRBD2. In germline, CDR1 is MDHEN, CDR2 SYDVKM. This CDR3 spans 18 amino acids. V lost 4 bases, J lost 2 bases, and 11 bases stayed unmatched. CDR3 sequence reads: CASSSGTSGMSRTYEQYF. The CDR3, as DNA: TGTGCCAGCAGTTCCGGGACTAGCGGGATGTCCCGCACCTACGAGCAGTACTTC.

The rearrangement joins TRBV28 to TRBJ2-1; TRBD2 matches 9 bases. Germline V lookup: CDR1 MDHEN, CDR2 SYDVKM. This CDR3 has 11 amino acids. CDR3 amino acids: CSSGAYNEQFF. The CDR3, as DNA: TGTTCTAGCGGGGCTTACAATGAGCAGTTCTTC.

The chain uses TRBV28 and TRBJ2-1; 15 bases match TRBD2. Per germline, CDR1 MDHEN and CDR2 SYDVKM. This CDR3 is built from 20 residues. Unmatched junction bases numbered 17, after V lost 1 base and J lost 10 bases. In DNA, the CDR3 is TGTGCCAGCAGTTTATTGATCGCCCTTACGGGACTAGCGGGAGGAGAAGAGCAGTTCTTC. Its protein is CASSLLIALTGLAGGEEQFF.

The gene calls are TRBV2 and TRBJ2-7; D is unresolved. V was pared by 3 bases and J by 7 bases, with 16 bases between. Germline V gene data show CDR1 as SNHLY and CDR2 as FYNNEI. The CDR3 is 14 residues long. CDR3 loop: CASSDLVGTKEQYF. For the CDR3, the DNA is TGTGCCAGCAGTGATCTTGTTGGCACGAAAGAGCAGTACTTC.

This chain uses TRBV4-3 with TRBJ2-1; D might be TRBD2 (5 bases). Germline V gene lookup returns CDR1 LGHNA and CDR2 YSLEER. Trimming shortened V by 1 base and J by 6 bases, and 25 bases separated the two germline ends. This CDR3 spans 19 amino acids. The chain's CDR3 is CASSQGSRYSREEGNEQFF. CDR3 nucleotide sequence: TGCGCCAGCAGCCAAGGGTCTCGATATAGCCGGGAAGAGGGCAATGAGCAGTTCTTC.

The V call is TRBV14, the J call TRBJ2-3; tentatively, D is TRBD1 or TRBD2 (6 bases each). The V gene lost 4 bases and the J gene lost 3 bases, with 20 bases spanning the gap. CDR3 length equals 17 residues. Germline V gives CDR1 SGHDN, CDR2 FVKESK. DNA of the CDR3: TGTGCCAGCAGCCTTAGGGGGGCTAGCAGCCTTACAGATACGCAGTATTTT. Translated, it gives CASSLRGASSLTDTQYF. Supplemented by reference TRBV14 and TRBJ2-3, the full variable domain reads EAGVTQFPSHSVIEKGQTVTLRCDPISGHDNLYWYRRVMGKEIKFLLHFVKESKQDESGMPNNRFLAERTGGTYSTLKVQPAELEDSGVYFCASSLRGASSLTDTQYFGPGTRLTVL.

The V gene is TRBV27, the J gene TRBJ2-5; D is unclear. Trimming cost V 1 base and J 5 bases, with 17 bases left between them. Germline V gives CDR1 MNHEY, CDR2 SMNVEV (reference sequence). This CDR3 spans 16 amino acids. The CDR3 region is CASSLYGPAVGETQYF. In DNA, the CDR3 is TGTGCCAGCAGTTTATACGGGCCGGCGGTTGGGGAGACCCAGTACTTC.

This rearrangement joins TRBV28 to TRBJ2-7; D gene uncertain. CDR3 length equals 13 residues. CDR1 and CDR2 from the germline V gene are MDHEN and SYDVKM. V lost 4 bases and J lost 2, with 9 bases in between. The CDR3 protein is CASSSTETYEQYF. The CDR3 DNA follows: TGTGCCAGCAGTTCGACGGAAACCTACGAGCAGTACTTC.

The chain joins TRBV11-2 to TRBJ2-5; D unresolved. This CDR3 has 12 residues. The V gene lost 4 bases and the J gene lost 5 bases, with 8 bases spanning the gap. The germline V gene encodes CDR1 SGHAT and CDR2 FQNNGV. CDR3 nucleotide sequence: TGTGCCAGCAGCTCCTTTTCGGAGACCCAGTACTTC. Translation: CASSSFSETQYF.

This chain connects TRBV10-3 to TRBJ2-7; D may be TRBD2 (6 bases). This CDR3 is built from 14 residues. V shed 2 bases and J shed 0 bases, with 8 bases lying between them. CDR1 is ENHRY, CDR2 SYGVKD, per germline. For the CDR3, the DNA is TGTGCCATCAGTGAGGGCGGGAACTCCTACGAGCAGTACTTC. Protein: CAISEGGNSYEQYF.

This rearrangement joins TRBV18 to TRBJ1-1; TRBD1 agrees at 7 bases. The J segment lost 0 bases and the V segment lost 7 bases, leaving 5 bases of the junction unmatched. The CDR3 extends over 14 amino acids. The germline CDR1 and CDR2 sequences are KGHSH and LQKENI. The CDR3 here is CASLGTDLNTEAFF. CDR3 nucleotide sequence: TGTGCCAGCTTAGGGACAGACCTGAACACTGAAGCTTTCTTT.

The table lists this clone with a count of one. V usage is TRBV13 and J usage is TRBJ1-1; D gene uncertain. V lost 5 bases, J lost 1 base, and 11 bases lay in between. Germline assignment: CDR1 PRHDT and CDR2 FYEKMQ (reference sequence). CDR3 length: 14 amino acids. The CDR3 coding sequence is TGTGCCAGCAGCCACGGACGGAGGAACACTGAAGCTTTCTTT. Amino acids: CASSHGRRNTEAFF.

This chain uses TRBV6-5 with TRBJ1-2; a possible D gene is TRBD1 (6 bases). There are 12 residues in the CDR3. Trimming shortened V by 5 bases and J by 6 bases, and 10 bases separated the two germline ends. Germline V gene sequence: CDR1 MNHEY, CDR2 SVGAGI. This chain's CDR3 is CASSTGIHGYTF. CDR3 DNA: TGTGCCAGCAGTACAGGGATACATGGCTACACCTTC.

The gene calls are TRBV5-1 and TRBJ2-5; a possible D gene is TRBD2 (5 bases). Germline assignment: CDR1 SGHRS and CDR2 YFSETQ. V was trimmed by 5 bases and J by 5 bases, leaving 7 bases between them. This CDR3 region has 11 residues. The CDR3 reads CASRADETQYF. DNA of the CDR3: TGCGCCAGCAGAGCGGACGAGACCCAGTACTTC.

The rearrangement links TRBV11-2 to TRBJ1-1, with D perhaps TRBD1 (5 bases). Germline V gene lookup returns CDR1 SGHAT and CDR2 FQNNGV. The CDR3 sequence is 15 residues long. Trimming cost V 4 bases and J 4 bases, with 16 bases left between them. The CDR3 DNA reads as TGTGCCAGCAGCTCCAGACGGGGGTTAGGCACTGAAGCTTTCTTT. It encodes CASSSRRGLGTEAFF.

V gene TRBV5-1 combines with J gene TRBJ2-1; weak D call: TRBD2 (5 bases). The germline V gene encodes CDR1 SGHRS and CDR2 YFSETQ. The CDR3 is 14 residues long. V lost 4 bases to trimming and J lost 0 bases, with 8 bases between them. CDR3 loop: CASSPDFSYNEQFF. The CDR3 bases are TGCGCCAGCAGCCCGGACTTCTCCTACAATGAGCAGTTCTTC.

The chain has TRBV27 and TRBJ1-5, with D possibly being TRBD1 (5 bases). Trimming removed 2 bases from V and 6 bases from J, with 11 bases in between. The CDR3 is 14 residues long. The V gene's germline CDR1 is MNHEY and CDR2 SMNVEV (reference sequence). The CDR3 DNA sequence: TGTGCCAGCAGTTTAGGGACCCCCAGTCAGCCCCAGCATTTT. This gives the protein CASSLGTPSQPQHF.

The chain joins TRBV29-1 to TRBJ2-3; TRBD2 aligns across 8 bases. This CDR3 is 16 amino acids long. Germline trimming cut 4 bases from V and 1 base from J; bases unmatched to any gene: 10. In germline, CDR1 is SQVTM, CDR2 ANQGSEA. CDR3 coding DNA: TGCAGCGTTGTCTCACTTCCGGGAGGGGGCACAGATACGCAGTATTTT. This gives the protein CSVVSLPGGGTDTQYF.

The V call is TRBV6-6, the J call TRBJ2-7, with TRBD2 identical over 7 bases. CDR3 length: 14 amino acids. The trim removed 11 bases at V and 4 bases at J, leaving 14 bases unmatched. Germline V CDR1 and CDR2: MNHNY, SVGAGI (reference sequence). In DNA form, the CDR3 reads TGTGCCGGTTGGGCCGGGACTACGAAGTACGAGCAGTACTTC. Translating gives CAGWAGTTKYEQYF.